This T cell receptor beta chain was identified during a study of T-cell reconstitution after alpha-beta-depleted transplantation in children. For TCRbeta, the library was prepared with unique molecular identifiers. Each CDR3 protein is one row after TCRdb ran MiXCR on the PCR reads. Among hundreds of thousands of distinct CDR3 sequences listed, roughly 15% were seen once. Trimming stripped 2 bases from V and 9 bases from J, with 5 bases between. The germline CDR1 and CDR2 sequences are MNHNY and SVGAGI (reference sequence). The CDR3 consists of 11 residues. Comments on this clonotype: A much more abundant neighbour one base away suggests this may be a read error.

Sequences were derived from PBMCs from the stem cell graft donor, sampled from the stem cell graft. V gene TRBV6-6 combines with J gene TRBJ2-1, with D perhaps TRBD2 (5 bases). This clonotype was obtained from a human donor who donated a stem cell graft to a child with acute myeloid leukemia. The chain's CDR3 is CASSYEGEQFF. CDR3 sequence (DNA): TGTGCCAGCAGTTACGAGGGTGAGCAGTTCTTC.